Presented here are 5 T cell receptor beta chains from one specimen sequenced in a study of T cells in Graves' hyperthyroidism and ophthalmopathy. The TCR beta CDR3 regions underwent amplification using RNA transcripts as the source. In the first-round RT-PCR of the TCR CDR3, the HTBI primer set was used. TCRdb passed the multiplex PCR reads through MiXCR, listing each CDR3 protein once. This sample yields hundreds of thousands of distinct CDR3 sequences, of which approximately 15% are seen a single time; roughly a tenth belongs to the top ten. Sequenced material: blood. The receptors originated from a woman in her late teens or twenties with Graves' hyperthyroidism.

This chain joins TRBV13 and TRBJ2-7; D ambiguous. CDR1 is PRHDT, CDR2 FYEKMQ, per germline (reference sequence). This CDR3 has 16 residues. The V and J ends lost 3 bases and 1 base respectively, with 16 bases between them. CDR3 sequence: CASSLVRKKGSYEQYF. Here the CDR3 DNA reads TGTGCCAGCAGCTTGGTACGTAAAAAAGGGTCCTACGAGCAGTACTTC.

This clonotype showed up just a few times. This sequence may be a read error, since a much larger clone differs from it by one base. The genes are TRBV3-1 and TRBJ2-3, with TRBD2 matching over 12 bases. The germline CDR1 and CDR2 sequences are LGHDT and YNNKEL (reference sequence). The CDR3 spans 17 residues. CDR3 DNA: TGTGCCAGCAACCAAGATCCCAGACTAGCGGGAGATCATACGCAGTATTTT. It encodes CASNQDPRLAGDHTQYF.

The rearrangement joins TRBV6-1 to TRBJ1-6; 7 nucleotides agree with TRBD1. Germline V gene sequence: CDR1 MNHNS, CDR2 SASEGT. The CDR3 has 15 residues. The V and J ends lost 10 bases and 5 bases, in that order; junction bases with no gene match: 11. The CDR3 region is CATNTKDRHNSPLHF. CDR3 bases: TGTGCCACCAACACTAAGGACAGGCATAATTCACCCCTCCACTTT.

The chain recombines TRBV5-1 with TRBJ2-7; D remains unclear. CDR1 and CDR2 (germline): SGHRS, YFSETQ. V was trimmed by 6 bases and J by 3 bases, leaving 13 bases between them. The length of the CDR3 is 13 residues. CDR3 DNA sequence: TGCGCCAGCAAACCCTTGGCAGACTACGAGCAGTACTTC. Protein: CASKPLADYEQYF.

This clonotype came up a few times. The genes are TRBV7-9 and TRBJ2-5; weak D call: TRBD1 (6 bases). V gave up 3 bases and J gave up 1 base, with 21 bases separating them. The CDR3 covers 18 residues. The germline CDR1 and CDR2 sequences are SEHNR and FQNEAQ (reference sequence). The CDR3 nucleotides are TGTGCCAGCAGCTTGGTAGTTGGGGGCCCCCACTTCCAAGAGACCCAGTACTTC. It encodes CASSLVVGGPHFQETQYF.